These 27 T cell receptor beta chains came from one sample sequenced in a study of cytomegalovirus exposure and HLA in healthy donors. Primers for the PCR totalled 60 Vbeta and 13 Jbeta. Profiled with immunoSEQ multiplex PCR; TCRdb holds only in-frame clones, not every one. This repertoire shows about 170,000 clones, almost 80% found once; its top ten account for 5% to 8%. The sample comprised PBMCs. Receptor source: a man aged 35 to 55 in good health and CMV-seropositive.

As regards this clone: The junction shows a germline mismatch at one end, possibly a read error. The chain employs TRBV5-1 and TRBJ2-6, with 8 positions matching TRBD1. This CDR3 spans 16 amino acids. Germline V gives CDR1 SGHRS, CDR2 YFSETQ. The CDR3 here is CASSPRTGSGANGLTF. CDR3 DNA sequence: TGCGCCAGCAGCCCTAGGACAGGGTCTGGGGCCAACGGCCTGACTTTC.

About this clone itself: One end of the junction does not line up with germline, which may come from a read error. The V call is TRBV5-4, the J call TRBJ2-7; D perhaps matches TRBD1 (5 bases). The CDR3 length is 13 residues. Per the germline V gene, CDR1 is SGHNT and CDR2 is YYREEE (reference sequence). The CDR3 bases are TGTGCCAGCAGCTTGGTAGGGGCTCGCGAGCAGTGCTTC. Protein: CASSLVGAREQCF.

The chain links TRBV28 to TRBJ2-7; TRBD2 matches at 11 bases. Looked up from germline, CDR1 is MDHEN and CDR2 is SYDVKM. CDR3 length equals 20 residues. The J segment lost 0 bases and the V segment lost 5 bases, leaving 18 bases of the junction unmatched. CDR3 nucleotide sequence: TGTGCCAGCAGTACTAGCGGGAGATCTAGAGAGTACTTAAGCTCCTACGAGCAGTACTTC. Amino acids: CASSTSGRSREYLSSYEQYF.

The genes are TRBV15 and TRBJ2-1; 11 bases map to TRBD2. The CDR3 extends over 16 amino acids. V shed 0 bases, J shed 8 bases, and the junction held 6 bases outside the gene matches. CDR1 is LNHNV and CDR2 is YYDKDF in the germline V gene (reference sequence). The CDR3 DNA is TGTGCCACCAGCAGAGATCTCCTGACTAGCGGGGATGAGCAGTTCTTC. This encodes CATSRDLLTSGDEQFF.

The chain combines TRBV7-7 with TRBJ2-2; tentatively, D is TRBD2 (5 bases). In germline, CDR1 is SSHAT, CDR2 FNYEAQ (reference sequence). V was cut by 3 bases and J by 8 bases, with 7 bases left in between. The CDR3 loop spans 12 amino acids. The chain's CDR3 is CASSLGVGELFF. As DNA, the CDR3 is TGTGCCAGCAGCTTGGGAGTAGGGGAGCTGTTTTTT.

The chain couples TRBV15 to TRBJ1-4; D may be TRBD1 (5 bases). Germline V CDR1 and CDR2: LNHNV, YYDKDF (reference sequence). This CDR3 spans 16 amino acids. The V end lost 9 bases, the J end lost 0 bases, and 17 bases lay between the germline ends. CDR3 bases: TGTGCCACGGAAGGGGTTACCCAGTCAACTAATGAAAAACTGTTTTTT. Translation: CATEGVTQSTNEKLFF. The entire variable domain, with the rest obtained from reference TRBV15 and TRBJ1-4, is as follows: DAMVIQNPRYQVTQFGKPVTLSCSQTLNHNVMYWYQQKSSQAPKLLFHYYDKDFNNEADTPDNFQSRRPNTSFCFLDIRSPGLGDTAMYLCATEGVTQSTNEKLFFGSGTQLSVL.

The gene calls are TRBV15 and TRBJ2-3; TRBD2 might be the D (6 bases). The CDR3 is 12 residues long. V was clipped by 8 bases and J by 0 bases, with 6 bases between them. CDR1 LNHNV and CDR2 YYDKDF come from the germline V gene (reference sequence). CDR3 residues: CATRGSTDTQYF. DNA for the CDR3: TGTGCCACCCGGGGGAGCACAGATACGCAGTATTTT.

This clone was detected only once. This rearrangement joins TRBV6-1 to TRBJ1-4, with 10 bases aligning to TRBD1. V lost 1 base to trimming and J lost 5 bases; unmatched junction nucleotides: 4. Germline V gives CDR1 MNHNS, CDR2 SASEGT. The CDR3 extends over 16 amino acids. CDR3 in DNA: TGTGCCAGCAGTGAAGAGTGGGACAGGGGAAATGAAAAACTGTTTTTT. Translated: CASSEEWDRGNEKLFF.

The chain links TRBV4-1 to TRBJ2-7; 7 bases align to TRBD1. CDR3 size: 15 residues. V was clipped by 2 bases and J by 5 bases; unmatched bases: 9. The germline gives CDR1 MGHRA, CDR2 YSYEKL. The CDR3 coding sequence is TGCGCCAGCAGCCAACCTATGACAGGGAGCCACGAGCAGTACTTC. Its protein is CASSQPMTGSHEQYF.

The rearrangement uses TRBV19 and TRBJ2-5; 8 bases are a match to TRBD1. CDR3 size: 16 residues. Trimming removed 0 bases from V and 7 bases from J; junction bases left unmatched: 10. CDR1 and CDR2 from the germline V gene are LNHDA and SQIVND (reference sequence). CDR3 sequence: CASSIDQGAPLGTQYF. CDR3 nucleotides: TGTGCCAGTAGTATAGACCAGGGGGCTCCTCTTGGGACCCAGTACTTC.

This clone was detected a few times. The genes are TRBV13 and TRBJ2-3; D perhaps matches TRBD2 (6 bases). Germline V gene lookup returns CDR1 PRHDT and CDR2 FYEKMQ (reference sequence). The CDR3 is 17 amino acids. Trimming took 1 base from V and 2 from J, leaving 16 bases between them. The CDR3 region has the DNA TGTGCCAGCAGCTTAGCTACCGGGACTCTGGTCACAGATACGCAGTATTTT. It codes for CASSLATGTLVTDTQYF.

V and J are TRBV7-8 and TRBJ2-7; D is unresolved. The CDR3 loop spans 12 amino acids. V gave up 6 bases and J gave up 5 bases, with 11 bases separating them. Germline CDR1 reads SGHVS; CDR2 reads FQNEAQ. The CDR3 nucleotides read TGTGCCAGCAGTCCAACTACCCACGAGCAGTACTTC. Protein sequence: CASSPTTHEQYF.

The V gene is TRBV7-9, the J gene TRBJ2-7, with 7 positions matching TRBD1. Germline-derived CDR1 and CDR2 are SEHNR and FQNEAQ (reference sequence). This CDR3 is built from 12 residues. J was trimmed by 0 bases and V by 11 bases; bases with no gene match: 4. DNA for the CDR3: TGTGCCGAGGGGGACAGCTCCTACGAGCAGTACTTC. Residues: CAEGDSSYEQYF.

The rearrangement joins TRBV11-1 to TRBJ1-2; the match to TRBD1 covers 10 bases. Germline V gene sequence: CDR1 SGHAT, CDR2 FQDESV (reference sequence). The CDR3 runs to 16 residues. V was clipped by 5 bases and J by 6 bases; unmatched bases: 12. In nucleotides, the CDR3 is TGTGCCAGCAGCCCCCGGGACAGGGGTTTAAGAAATGGCTACACCTTC. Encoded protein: CASSPRDRGLRNGYTF.

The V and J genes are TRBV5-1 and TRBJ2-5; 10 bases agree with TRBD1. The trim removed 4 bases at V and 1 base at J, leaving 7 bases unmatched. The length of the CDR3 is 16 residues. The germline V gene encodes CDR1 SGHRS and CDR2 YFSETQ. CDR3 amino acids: CASSPGTGDFQETQYF. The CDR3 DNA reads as TGCGCCAGCAGCCCCGGGACAGGGGATTTCCAAGAGACCCAGTACTTC.

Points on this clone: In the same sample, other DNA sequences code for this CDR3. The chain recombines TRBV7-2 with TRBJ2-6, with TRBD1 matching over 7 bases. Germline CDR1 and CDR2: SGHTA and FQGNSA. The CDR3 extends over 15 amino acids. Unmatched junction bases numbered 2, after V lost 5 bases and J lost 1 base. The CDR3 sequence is CASSPQGSGANVLTF. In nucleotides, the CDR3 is TGTGCCAGCAGCCCACAGGGGTCTGGGGCCAACGTCCTGACTTTC. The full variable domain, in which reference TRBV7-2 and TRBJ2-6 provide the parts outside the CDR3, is GAGVSQSPSNKVTEKGKDVELRCDPISGHTALYWYRQSLGQGLEFLIYFQGNSAPDKSGLPSDRFSAERTGGSVSTLTIQRTQQEDSAVYLCASSPQGSGANVLTFGAGSRLTVL.

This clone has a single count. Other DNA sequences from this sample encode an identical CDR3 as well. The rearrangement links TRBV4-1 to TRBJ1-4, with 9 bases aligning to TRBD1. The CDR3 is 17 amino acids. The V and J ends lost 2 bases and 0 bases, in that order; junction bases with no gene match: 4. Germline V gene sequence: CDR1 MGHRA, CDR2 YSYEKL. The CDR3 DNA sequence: TGCGCCAGCAGCCAAAAGGGACAGGGTGCAACTAATGAAAAACTGTTTTTT. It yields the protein CASSQKGQGATNEKLFF.

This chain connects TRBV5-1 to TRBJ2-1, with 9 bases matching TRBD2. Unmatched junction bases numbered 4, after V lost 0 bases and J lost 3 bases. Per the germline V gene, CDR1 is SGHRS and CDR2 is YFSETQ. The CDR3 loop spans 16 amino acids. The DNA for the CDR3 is TGCGCCAGCAGCTTGGCGACTAGCGGACTCTACAATGAGCAGTTCTTC. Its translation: CASSLATSGLYNEQFF.

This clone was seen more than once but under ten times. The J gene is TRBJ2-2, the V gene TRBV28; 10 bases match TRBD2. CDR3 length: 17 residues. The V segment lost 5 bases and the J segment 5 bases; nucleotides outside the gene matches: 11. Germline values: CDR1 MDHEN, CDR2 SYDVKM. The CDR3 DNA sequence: TGTGCCAGCAGTCCATACCTAGCGGGAGTTGAGACCGGGGAGCTGTTTTTT. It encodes CASSPYLAGVETGELFF.

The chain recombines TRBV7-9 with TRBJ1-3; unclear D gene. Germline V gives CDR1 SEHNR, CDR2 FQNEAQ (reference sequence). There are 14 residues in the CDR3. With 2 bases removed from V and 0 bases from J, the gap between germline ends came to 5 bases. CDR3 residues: CASSLQDSGNTIYF. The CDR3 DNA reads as TGTGCCAGCAGCTTACAGGACTCTGGAAACACCATATATTTT.

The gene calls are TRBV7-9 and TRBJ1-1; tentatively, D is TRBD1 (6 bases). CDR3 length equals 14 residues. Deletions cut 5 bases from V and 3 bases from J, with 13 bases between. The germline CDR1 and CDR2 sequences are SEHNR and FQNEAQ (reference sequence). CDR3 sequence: CASSVQGEDTEAFF. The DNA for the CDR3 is TGTGCCAGCAGCGTACAGGGCGAGGACACTGAAGCTTTCTTT.

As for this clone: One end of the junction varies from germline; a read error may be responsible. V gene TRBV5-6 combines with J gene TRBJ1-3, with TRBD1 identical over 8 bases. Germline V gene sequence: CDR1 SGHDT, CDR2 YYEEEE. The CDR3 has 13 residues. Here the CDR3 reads CTSSSTGEYTIYF. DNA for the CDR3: TGTACCAGCAGCTCGACAGGGGAATACACCATATATTTT.

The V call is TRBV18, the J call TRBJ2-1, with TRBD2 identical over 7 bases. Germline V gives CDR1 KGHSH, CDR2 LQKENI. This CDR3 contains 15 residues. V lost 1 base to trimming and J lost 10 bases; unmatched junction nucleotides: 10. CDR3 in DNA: TGTGCCAGCTCACCACGGTGGGAGGGCCTCGGAGAGCAGTTCTTC. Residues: CASSPRWEGLGEQFF. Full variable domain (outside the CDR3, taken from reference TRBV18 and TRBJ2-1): NAGVMQNPRHLVRRRGQEARLRCSPMKGHSHVYWYRQLPEEGLKFMVYLQKENIIDESGMPKERFSAEFPKEGPSILRIQQVVRGDSAAYFCASSPRWEGLGEQFFGPGTRLTVL.

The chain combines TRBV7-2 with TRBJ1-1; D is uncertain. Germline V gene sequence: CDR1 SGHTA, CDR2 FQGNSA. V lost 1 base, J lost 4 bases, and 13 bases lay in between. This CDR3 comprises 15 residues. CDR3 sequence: CASSLGYRGGTEAFF. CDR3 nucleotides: TGTGCCAGCAGCTTAGGGTACCGGGGAGGCACTGAAGCTTTCTTT.

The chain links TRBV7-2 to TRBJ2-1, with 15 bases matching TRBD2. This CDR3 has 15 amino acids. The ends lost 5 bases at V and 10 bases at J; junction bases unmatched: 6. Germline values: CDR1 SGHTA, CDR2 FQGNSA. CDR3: CASSPEGTSGREQFF. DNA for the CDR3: TGTGCCAGCAGCCCGGAGGGGACTAGCGGGAGGGAGCAGTTCTTC.

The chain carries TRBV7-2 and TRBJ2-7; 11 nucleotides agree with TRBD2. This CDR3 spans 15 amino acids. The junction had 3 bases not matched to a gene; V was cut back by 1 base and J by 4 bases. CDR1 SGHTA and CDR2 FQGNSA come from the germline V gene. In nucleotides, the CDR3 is TGTGCCAGCAGCTTAGTAGCGGGAGGGGGATACGAGCAGTACTTC. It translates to CASSLVAGGGYEQYF.

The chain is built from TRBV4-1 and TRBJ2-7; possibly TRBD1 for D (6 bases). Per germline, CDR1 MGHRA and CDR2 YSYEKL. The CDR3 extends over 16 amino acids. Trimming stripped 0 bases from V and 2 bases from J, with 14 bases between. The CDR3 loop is CASSQEGPGEPYEQYF. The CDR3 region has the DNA TGCGCCAGCAGCCAAGAAGGGCCAGGGGAGCCCTACGAGCAGTACTTC.